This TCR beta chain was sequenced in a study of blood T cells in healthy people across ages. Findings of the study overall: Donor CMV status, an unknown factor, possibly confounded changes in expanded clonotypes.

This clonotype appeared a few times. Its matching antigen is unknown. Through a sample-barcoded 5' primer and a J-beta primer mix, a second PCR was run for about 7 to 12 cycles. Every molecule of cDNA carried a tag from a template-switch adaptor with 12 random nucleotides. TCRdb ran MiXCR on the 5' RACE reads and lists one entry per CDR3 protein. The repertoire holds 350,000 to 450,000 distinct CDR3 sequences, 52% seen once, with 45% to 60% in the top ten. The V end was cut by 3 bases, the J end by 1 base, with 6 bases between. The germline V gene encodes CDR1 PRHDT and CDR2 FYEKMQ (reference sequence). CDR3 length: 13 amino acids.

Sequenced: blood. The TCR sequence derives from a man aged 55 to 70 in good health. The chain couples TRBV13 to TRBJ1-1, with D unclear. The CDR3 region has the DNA TGTGCCAGCAGCTTTTTCAAGAACACTGAAGCTTTCTTT. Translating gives CASSFFKNTEAFF.